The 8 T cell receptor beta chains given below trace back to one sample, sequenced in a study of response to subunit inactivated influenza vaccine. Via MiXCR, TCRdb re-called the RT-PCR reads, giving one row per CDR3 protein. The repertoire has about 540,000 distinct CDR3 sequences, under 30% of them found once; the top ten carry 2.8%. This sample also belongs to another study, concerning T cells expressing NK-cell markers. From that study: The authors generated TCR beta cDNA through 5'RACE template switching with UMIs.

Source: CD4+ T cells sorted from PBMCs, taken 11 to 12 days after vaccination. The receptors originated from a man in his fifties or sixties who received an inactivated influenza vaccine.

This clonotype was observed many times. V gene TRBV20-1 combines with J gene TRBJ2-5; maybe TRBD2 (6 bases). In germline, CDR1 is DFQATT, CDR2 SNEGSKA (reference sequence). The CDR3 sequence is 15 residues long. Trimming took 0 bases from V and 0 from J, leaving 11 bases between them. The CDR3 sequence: CSAREGGSYQETQYF. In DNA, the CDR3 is TGCAGTGCTAGAGAGGGGGGTTCGTACCAAGAGACCCAGTACTTC.

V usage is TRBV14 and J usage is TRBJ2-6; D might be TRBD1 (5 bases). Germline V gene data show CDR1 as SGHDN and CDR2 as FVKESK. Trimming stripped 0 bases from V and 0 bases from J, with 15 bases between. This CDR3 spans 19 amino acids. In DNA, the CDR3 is TGTGCCAGCAGCCAAGATATGGGGCCCGGCGCCTCTGGGGCCAACGTCCTGACTTTC. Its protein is CASSQDMGPGASGANVLTF. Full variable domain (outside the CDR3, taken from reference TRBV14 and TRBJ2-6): EAGVTQFPSHSVIEKGQTVTLRCDPISGHDNLYWYRRVMGKEIKFLLHFVKESKQDESGMPNNRFLAERTGGTYSTLKVQPAELEDSGVYFCASSQDMGPGASGANVLTFGAGSRLTVL.

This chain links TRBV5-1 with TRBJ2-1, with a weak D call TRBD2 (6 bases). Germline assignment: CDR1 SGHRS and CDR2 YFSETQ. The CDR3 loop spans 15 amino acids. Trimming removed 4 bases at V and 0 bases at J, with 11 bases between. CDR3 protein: CASSPAGISYNEQFF. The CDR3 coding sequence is TGCGCCAGCAGCCCGGCGGGAATCTCCTACAATGAGCAGTTCTTC.

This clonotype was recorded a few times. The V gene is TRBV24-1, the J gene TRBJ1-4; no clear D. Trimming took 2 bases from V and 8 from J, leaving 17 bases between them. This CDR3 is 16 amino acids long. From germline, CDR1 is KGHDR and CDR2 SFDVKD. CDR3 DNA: TGTGCCACCAGTGATTCGGAGGGAACGATCGGGGAAAAACTGTTTTTT. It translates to CATSDSEGTIGEKLFF.

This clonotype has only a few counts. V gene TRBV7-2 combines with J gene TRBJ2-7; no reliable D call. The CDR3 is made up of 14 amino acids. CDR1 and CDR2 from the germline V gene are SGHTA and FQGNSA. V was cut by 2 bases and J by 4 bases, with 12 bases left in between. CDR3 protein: CASSLMGVGYEQYF. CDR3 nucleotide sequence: TGTGCCAGCAGCTTAATGGGTGTAGGATACGAGCAGTACTTC. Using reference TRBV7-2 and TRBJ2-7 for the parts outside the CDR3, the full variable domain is GAGVSQSPSNKVTEKGKDVELRCDPISGHTALYWYRQSLGQGLEFLIYFQGNSAPDKSGLPSDRFSAERTGGSVSTLTIQRTQQEDSAVYLCASSLMGVGYEQYFGPGTRLTVT.

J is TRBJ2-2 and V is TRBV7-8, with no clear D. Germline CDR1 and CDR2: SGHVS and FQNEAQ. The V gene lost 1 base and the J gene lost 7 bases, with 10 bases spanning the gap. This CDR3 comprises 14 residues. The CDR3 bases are TGTGCCAGCAGCTTAGGGGCCACCGGCGGGGAGCTGTTTTTT. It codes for CASSLGATGGELFF.

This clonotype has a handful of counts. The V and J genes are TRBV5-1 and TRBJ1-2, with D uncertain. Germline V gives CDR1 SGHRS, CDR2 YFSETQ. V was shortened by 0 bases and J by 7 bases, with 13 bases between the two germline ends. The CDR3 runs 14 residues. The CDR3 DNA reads TGCGCCAGCAGCTTGGGGCAGGCCGAAGGTGGCTACACCTTC. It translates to CASSLGQAEGGYTF. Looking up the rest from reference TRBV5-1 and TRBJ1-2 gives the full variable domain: KAGVTQTPRYLIKTRGQQVTLSCSPISGHRSVSWYQQTPGQGLQFLFEYFSETQRNKGNFPGRFSGRQFSNSRSEMNVSTLELGDSALYLCASSLGQAEGGYTFGSGTRLTVV.

Here the CDR3 DNA reads TGTGCCAGCAGCCAAGACGGAAGCGGGAGGCGTCGCGTCGGGGAGCTGTTTTTT. This encodes CASSQDGSGRRRVGELFF. The chain uses TRBV4-2 and TRBJ2-2; TRBD2 agrees at 9 bases. The germline V gene has CDR1 LGHNA and CDR2 YNFKEQ. The CDR3 length is 18 residues. Losses at the gene ends were 0 bases for V and 7 bases for J; bases not matched to a gene: 12.